The T cell receptor (beta chain) described here comes from a study of technical replicates of blood from a handful of donors (dated by TCRdb to 2017 to 2019). In regard to this clone: Its antigen is currently not known. No base quality information exists; no much larger clone differs at one position.

To prepare the library, the immunoSEQ multiplex PCR assay was applied. TCRdb's version of the immuneACCESS table is confined to in-frame rearrangements and falls short of the full clone set. An unresolved V gene accounts for under half of the shortfall where checked; the remainder is of unknown origin. In all, the sample holds 55,000 to 80,000 clones, and 93% of those were seen once. Approximately 0.27% of the sample rests with the top ten. Including the terminal cysteine and phenylalanine, the CDR3 comprises 12 residues. The entry retains the CDR3 DNA only, 36 bases that are in frame from base 1. CDR1 and CDR2 were assigned from the germline V gene as SNHLY and FYNNEI. The V and J ends are trimmed by 0 bases and 11 bases, leaving 8 bases between them.

This chain joins TRBV2 to TRBJ2-1; a weak D assignment points to TRBD2 (5 bases agree). The clonotype originates from a human donor in good health. Sequencing input: T cells isolated from PBMCs. The CDR3 protein is CASSEARAKQFF. Read as DNA, the sequence is TGTGCCAGCAGTGAAGCGAGGGCGAAGCAGTTCTTC.